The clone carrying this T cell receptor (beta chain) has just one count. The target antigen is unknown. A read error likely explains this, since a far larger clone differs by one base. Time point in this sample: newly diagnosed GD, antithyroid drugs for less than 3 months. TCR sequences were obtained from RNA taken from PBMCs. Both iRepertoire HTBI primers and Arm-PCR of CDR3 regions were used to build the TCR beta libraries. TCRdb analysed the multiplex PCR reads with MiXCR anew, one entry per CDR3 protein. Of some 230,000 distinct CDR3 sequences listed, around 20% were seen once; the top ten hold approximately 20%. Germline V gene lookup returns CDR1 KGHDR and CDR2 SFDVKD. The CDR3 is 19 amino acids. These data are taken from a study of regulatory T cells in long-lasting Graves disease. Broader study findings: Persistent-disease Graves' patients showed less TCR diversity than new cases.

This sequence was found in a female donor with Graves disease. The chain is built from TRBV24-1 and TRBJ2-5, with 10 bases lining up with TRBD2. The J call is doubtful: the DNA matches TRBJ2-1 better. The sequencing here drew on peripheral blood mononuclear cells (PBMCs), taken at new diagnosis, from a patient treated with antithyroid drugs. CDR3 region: CATCDLKREGRGLTNEQFF. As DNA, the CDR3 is TGTGCCACCTGTGATTTAAAGCGGGAGGGCCGGGGCCTTACAAATGAGCAGTTCTTC.